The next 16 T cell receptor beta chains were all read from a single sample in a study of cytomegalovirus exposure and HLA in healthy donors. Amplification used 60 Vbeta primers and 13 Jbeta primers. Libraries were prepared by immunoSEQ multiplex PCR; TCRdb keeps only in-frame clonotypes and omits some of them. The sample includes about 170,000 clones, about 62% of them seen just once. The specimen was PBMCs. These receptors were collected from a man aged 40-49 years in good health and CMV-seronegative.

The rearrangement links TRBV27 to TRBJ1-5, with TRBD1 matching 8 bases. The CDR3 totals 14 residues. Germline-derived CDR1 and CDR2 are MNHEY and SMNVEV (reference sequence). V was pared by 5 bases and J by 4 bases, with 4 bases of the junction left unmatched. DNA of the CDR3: TGTGCCAGCAGTAAGGGACAGGCTAATCAGCCCCAGCATTTT. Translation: CASSKGQANQPQHF.

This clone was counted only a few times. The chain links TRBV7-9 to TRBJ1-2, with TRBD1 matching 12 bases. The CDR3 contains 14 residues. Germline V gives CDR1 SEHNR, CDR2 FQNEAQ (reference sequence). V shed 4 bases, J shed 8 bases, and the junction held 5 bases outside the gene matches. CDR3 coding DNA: TGTGCCAGCAGCTATAGGGACAGGGGGCGAGGCTACACCTTC. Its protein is CASSYRDRGRGYTF.

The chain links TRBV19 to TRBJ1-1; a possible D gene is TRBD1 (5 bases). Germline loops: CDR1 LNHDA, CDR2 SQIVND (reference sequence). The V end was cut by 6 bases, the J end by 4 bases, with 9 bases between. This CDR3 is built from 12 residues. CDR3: CASRNQGTEAFF. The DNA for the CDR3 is TGTGCCAGTAGAAACCAGGGCACTGAAGCTTTCTTT.

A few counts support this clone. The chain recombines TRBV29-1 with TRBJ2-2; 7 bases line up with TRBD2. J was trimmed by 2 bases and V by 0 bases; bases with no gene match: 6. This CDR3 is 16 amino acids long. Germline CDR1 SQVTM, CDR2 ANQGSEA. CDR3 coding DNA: TGCAGCGTTGAAGATATCAGCGGGGAAAACACCGGGGAGCTGTTTTTT. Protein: CSVEDISGENTGELFF.

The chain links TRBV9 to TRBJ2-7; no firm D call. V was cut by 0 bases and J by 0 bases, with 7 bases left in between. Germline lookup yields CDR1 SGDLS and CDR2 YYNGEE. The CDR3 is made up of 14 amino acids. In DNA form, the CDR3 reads TGTGCCAGCAGCGTAGTTGGCAGCTCCTACGAGCAGTACTTC. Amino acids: CASSVVGSSYEQYF.

The CDR3 nucleotides read TGTGCCAGCTCACCACGCGCGGGGGCCACCACAGATACGCAGTATTTT. Protein product: CASSPRAGATTDTQYF. The chain joins TRBV18 to TRBJ2-3, with TRBD2 as a possible D gene (7 bases). The CDR3 consists of 16 residues. The V gene lost 1 base and the J gene lost 2 bases, with 13 bases spanning the gap. CDR1 and CDR2 (germline): KGHSH, LQKENI. The full variable domain, its missing parts supplied by reference TRBV18 and TRBJ2-3, is NAGVMQNPRHLVRRRGQEARLRCSPMKGHSHVYWYRQLPEEGLKFMVYLQKENIIDESGMPKERFSAEFPKEGPSILRIQQVVRGDSAAYFCASSPRAGATTDTQYFGPGTRLTVL.

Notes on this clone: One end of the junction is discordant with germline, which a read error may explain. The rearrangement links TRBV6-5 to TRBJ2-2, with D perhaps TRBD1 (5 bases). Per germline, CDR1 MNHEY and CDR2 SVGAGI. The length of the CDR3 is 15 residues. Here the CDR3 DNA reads TGTGCCGGCAGTCCACAGGTATCCAACACCGGGGAGCTGTTTTTT. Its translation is CAGSPQVSNTGELFF.

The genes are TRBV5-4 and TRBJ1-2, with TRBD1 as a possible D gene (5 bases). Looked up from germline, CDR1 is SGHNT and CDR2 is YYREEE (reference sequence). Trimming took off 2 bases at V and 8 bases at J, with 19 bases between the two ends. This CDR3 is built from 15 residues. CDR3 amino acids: CASSFSGTKEGGYTF. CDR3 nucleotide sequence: TGTGCCAGCAGCTTCTCCGGGACCAAGGAGGGAGGCTACACCTTC.

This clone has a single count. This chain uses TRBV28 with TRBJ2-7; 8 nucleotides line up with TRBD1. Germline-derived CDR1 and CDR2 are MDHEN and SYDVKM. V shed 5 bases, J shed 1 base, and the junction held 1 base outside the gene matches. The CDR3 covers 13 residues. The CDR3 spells CASSTGGSYEQYF. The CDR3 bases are TGTGCCAGCAGTACAGGGGGATCCTACGAGCAGTACTTC.

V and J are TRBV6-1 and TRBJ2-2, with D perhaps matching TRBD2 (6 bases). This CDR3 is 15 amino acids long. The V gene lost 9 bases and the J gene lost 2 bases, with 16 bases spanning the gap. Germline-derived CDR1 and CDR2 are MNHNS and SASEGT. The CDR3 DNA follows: TGTGCCAGTGGAAAGGGACTTCCCAACACCGGGGAGCTGTTTTTT. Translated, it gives CASGKGLPNTGELFF.

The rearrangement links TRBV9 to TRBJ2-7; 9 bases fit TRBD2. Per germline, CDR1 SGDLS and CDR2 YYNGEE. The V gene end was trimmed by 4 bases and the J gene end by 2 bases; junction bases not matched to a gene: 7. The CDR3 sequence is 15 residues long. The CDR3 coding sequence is TGTGCCAGCAGCCCAGAAGCGGGAGGTCCCTACGAGCAGTACTTC. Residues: CASSPEAGGPYEQYF.

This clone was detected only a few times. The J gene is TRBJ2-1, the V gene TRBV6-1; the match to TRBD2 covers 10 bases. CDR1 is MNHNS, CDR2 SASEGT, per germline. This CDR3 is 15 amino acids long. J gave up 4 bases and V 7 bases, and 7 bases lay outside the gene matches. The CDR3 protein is CASKFLAGGYNEQFF. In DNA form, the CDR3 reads TGTGCCAGCAAGTTCTTAGCGGGGGGTTACAATGAGCAGTTCTTC.

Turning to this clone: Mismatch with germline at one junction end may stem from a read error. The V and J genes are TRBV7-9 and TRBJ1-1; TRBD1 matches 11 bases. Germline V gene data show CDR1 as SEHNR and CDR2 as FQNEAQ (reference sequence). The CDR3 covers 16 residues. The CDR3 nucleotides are TGTTCCAGCAGCACGTCCGGGACAGGGGGATTTGTGGAAGCTTTCTTT. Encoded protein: CSSSTSGTGGFVEAFF.

The CDR3 region has the DNA TGCGCCAGCAGCTCGGAGGGGACAGGCACCACTGAAGCTTTCTTT. Its translation: CASSSEGTGTTEAFF. The chain links TRBV5-1 to TRBJ1-1; 8 nucleotides line up with TRBD1. CDR1 and CDR2 (germline): SGHRS, YFSETQ. The CDR3 contains 15 residues. Unmatched junction bases numbered 8, after V lost 3 bases and J lost 4 bases. Filled out from reference TRBV5-1 and TRBJ1-1, the complete variable domain reads KAGVTQTPRYLIKTRGQQVTLSCSPISGHRSVSWYQQTPGQGLQFLFEYFSETQRNKGNFPGRFSGRQFSNSRSEMNVSTLELGDSALYLCASSSEGTGTTEAFFGQGTRLTVV.

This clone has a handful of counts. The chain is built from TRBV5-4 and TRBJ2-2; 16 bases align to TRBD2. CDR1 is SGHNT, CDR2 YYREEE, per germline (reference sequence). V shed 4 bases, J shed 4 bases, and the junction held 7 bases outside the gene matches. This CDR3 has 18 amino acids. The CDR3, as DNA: TGTGCCAGCAGCCCGGGACTAGCGGGAGGGTTGGGCACCGGGGAGCTGTTTTTT. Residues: CASSPGLAGGLGTGELFF. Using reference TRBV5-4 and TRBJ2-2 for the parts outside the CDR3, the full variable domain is ETGVTQSPTHLIKTRGQQVTLRCSSQSGHNTVSWYQQALGQGPQFIFQYYREEENGRGNFPPRFSGLQFPNYSSELNVNALELDDSALYLCASSPGLAGGLGTGELFFGEGSRLTVL.

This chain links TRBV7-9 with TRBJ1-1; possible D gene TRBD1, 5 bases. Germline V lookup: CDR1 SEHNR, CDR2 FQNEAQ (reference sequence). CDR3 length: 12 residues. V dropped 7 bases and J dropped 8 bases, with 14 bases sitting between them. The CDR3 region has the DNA TGTGCCAGCAACTTGGGGGGAGCAGAAGCTTTCTTT. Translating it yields CASNLGGAEAFF.